The 29 T cell receptor beta chains presented below share a single source sample, sequenced in a study of T cells after yellow fever vaccination. TCRdb processed the 5' RACE reads anew with MiXCR; each CDR3 protein has one entry. The data contain 110,000 to 150,000 distinct CDR3 sequences, just over 6.5% of them singletons. Sample: CD4+ T cells sorted from PBMCs, taken 10 days after the yellow fever booster vaccination. Receptors originate from a man between 25 and 39 years old who received the YFV17D yellow fever vaccine.

The sample holds a few counts of this clonotype. V usage is TRBV29-1 and J usage is TRBJ2-7; tentatively, D is TRBD1 or TRBD2 (5 bases each). The CDR3 has 15 amino acids. Per germline, CDR1 SQVTM and CDR2 ANQGSEA. The V end was cut by 7 bases, the J end by 2 bases, with 21 bases between. The CDR3 region is CSGWARDPFPYEQYF. CDR3 sequence (DNA): TGCAGCGGCTGGGCCCGGGACCCCTTCCCCTACGAGCAGTACTTC.

This clonotype has only a few counts. This rearrangement joins TRBV18 to TRBJ1-4; no clear D. Between the trimmed V and J ends, which lost 0 bases and 7 bases, there was a span of 9 bases. The germline CDR1 and CDR2 sequences are KGHSH and LQKENI. The CDR3 covers 14 residues. In DNA, the CDR3 is TGTGCCAGCTCACCACCGGGAGCGGTTGAAAAACTGTTTTTT. Amino acid sequence: CASSPPGAVEKLFF.

This clonotype showed up many times. The chain has TRBV7-2 and TRBJ2-5; the D is unclear. From germline, CDR1 is SGHTA and CDR2 FQGNSA. V was trimmed by 3 bases and J by 5 bases, leaving 10 bases between them. This CDR3 has 13 amino acids. CDR3 in amino acids: CASSFPSRETQYF. Written as DNA, the CDR3 is TGTGCCAGCAGCTTTCCCAGCCGGGAGACCCAGTACTTC.

This clonotype was counted many times. V usage is TRBV5-1 and J usage is TRBJ1-6; D not certain. The CDR3 runs 13 residues. Trimming left V 4 bases short and J 7 bases short, with 9 bases between. CDR1 SGHRS and CDR2 YFSETQ come from the germline V gene. The CDR3 reads CASSGLDNSPLHF. As DNA, the CDR3 is TGCGCCAGCAGCGGTTTGGACAATTCACCCCTCCACTTT.

There are many counts of this clonotype. The chain has TRBV3-1 and TRBJ2-1; no clear D gene. Germline V gives CDR1 LGHDT, CDR2 YNNKEL (reference sequence). V was shortened by 3 bases and J by 0 bases, with 9 bases between the two germline ends. This CDR3 comprises 15 residues. This CDR3 is CASSQPGSSYNEQFF. The CDR3 DNA reads TGTGCCAGCAGCCAGCCAGGAAGCTCCTACAATGAGCAGTTCTTC.

This clonotype has a count of ten or more. V gene TRBV6-5 combines with J gene TRBJ2-5; 7 bases line up with TRBD1. The CDR3 covers 14 residues. CDR1 is MNHEY, CDR2 SVGAGI, per germline. The V and J ends lost 0 bases and 5 bases, in that order; junction bases with no gene match: 3. The CDR3 DNA follows: TGTGCCAGCAGTTACTCCTACAGGGGTGAGACCCAGTACTTC. Encoded protein: CASSYSYRGETQYF.

This clonotype was counted ten times or more. V and J are TRBV5-1 and TRBJ2-5; 10 bases align to TRBD2. The CDR3 consists of 15 residues. V dropped 2 bases and J dropped 3; count of bases not matched to a gene: 4. Per germline, CDR1 SGHRS and CDR2 YFSETQ. CDR3 in amino acids: CASSLFLAGEETQYF. The CDR3 coding sequence is TGCGCCAGCAGCTTATTTCTAGCGGGAGAAGAGACCCAGTACTTC.

This clonotype has a count of ten or more. The J gene is TRBJ1-1, the V gene TRBV7-3; no reliable D call. The CDR3 runs to 13 residues. V lost 5 bases and J 1 base, leaving 8 bases between the germline ends. Germline V gene sequence: CDR1 SGHTA, CDR2 FQGTGA. CDR3 residues: CASSLAPNTEAFF. The CDR3 region has the DNA TGTGCCAGCAGCCTGGCCCCGAACACTGAAGCTTTCTTT.

This clonotype was detected ten times or more. The chain links TRBV12-3 or TRBV12-4 to TRBJ2-2; 8 bases fit TRBD2. The V gene end was trimmed by 6 bases and the J gene end by 13 bases; junction bases not matched to a gene: 16. The CDR3 is made up of 15 amino acids. This CDR3 reads CASSLQGGSGGWLFF. The CDR3 DNA follows: TGTGCCAGCAGCCTCCAGGGTGGCTCGGGAGGGTGGCTGTTTTTT.

This clonotype occurred many times. The junction and the germline gene differ at one end; a read error may be behind it. The rearrangement uses TRBV5-1 and TRBJ1-6; D unresolved. CDR1 is SGHRS, CDR2 YFSETQ, per germline. The CDR3 consists of 17 residues. DNA of the CDR3: TGCGCCAGCAGCTTGGAACCTCCCGGGTATGGGGATTCGCCCCTCCACTTT. As protein: CASSLEPPGYGDSPLHF.

This clonotype came up many times. This sequence joins TRBV12-3 or TRBV12-4 and TRBJ2-1; 7 bases fit TRBD1. Trimming cost V 3 bases and J 4 bases; bases outside gene matches: 12. This CDR3 contains 17 residues. CDR3 loop: CASSFPLGTEKYNEQFF. CDR3 coding DNA: TGTGCCAGCAGTTTCCCGCTCGGGACAGAGAAATACAATGAGCAGTTCTTC.

This clonotype was counted only a few times. The J gene is TRBJ2-1, the V gene TRBV20-1; tentative D call: TRBD2 (6 bases). The CDR3 is 17 amino acids. Germline V lookup: CDR1 DFQATT, CDR2 SNEGSKA (reference sequence). V lost 3 bases and J lost 5, with 23 bases in between. The CDR3 region has the DNA TGCAGTGCTAGCTTTGCGTTTTGGCTAGCGAGACACAATGAGCAGTTCTTC. Translated: CSASFAFWLARHNEQFF.

Many counts were recorded for this clonotype. The chain joins TRBV12-3 or TRBV12-4 to TRBJ2-5; D may be TRBD1 or TRBD2 (6 bases each). Trimming took off 4 bases at V and 6 bases at J, with 15 bases between the two ends. The length of the CDR3 is 14 residues. Here the CDR3 reads CASSSGDSSKTQYF. The DNA of the CDR3 is TGTGCCAGCAGTTCAGGGGACTCCTCGAAGACCCAGTACTTC.

This clonotype was counted many times. The chain is built from TRBV3-1 and TRBJ2-7; D uncertain. The CDR3 loop spans 15 amino acids. CDR1 and CDR2 (germline): LGHDT, YNNKEL (reference sequence). V gave up 2 bases and J gave up 4 bases, with 15 bases separating them. CDR3 protein: CASSQFSSGRYEQYF. CDR3 sequence (DNA): TGTGCCAGCAGCCAATTTAGCTCGGGCCGATACGAGCAGTACTTC.

This clonotype was seen at least ten times. This chain links TRBV21-1 with TRBJ2-1; TRBD2 was called by the table and not checked on the DNA. TRBV21-1 corresponds to a pseudogene. CDR3 length: 20 amino acids. In nucleotides, the CDR3 is TGTGCCAGCAGCAAAGTGGAACTGACTAGCGGGAGGAACCCGGACAATGAGCAGTTCTTC. Its translation: CASSKVELTSGRNPDNEQFF.

Ten or more counts support this clonotype. This chain links TRBV5-1 with TRBJ2-4, with a weak D call TRBD1 (6 bases). The CDR3 runs 14 residues. Trimming removed 0 bases at V and 8 bases at J, with 12 bases between. CDR1 is SGHRS, CDR2 YFSETQ, per germline. In DNA, the CDR3 is TGCGCCAGCAGCTTGGCTAGCAGGGGCGACATTCAGTACTTC. Translated: CASSLASRGDIQYF.

This clonotype was recorded many times. The chain carries TRBV5-5 and TRBJ2-2; D is possibly TRBD1 (6 bases). The V gene lost 3 bases and the J gene lost 1 base, with 7 bases spanning the gap. The length of the CDR3 is 14 residues. Germline CDR1 SGHKS, CDR2 YYEKEE (reference sequence). In DNA, the CDR3 is TGTGCCAGCAGCTCGGGACAGAACACCGGGGAGCTGTTTTTT. Amino acid sequence: CASSSGQNTGELFF.

The table lists this clonotype with many counts. This chain connects TRBV4-3 to TRBJ2-7; 11 bases agree with TRBD2. The ends lost 1 base at V and 7 bases at J; junction bases unmatched: 9. This CDR3 is built from 16 residues. Germline assignment: CDR1 LGHNA and CDR2 YSLEER. The CDR3, as DNA: TGCGCCAGCAGCCAAGCCATCACTAGCGGGAGAGGAGAGCAGTACTTC. Translated: CASSQAITSGRGEQYF.

At least ten counts were recorded for this clonotype. The chain employs TRBV9 and TRBJ2-7; 10 nucleotides line up with TRBD1. The CDR3 consists of 13 residues. Germline CDR1 SGDLS, CDR2 YYNGEE. Germline trimming cut 4 bases from V and 5 bases from J; bases unmatched to any gene: 3. The CDR3 protein is CASSFGTGDEQYF. The CDR3 coding sequence is TGTGCCAGCAGCTTTGGGACAGGGGACGAGCAGTACTTC. The full variable domain, rest sourced from reference TRBV9 and TRBJ2-7, is DSGVTQTPKHLITATGQRVTLRCSPRSGDLSVYWYQQSLDQGLQFLIQYYNGEERAKGNILERFSAQQFPDLHSELNLSSLELGDSALYFCASSFGTGDEQYFGPGTRLTVT.

This clonotype was seen many times. The chain carries TRBV20-1 and TRBJ2-3; D might be TRBD2 (6 bases). The V end lost 7 bases, the J end lost 2 bases, and 13 bases lay between the germline ends. The germline V gene encodes CDR1 DFQATT and CDR2 SNEGSKA (reference sequence). There are 13 residues in the CDR3. The CDR3 sequence: CSVWTGLTDTQYF. DNA of the CDR3: TGCAGTGTTTGGACGGGACTCACAGATACGCAGTATTTT.

This clonotype was counted many times. The chain joins TRBV20-1 to TRBJ2-3; TRBD2 aligns across 10 bases. Unmatched junction bases numbered 13, after V lost 6 bases and J lost 7 bases. CDR1 DFQATT and CDR2 SNEGSKA come from the germline V gene (reference sequence). The CDR3 spans 15 residues. CDR3 protein: CSAKVAGGGTHTQYF. The CDR3 bases are TGCAGTGCCAAGGTAGCGGGAGGCGGGACGCATACGCAGTATTTT.

This clonotype was recorded many times. The chain joins TRBV9 to TRBJ2-3; unclear D gene. Germline V gives CDR1 SGDLS, CDR2 YYNGEE. The CDR3 runs 14 residues. Trimming took 2 bases from V and 2 from J, leaving 9 bases between them. Here the CDR3 reads CASSVLGNTDTQYF. The CDR3 DNA is TGTGCCAGCAGCGTTTTGGGGAACACAGATACGCAGTATTTT.

This clonotype was seen at least ten times. The chain is built from TRBV6-4 and TRBJ2-1; 9 bases fit TRBD2. Germline V gene data show CDR1 as MRHNA and CDR2 as SNTAGT. The CDR3 consists of 19 residues. The junction had 15 bases not matched to a gene; V was cut back by 6 bases and J by 0 bases. This CDR3 reads CASSPGGAGGQSSYNEQFF. CDR3 DNA: TGTGCCAGCAGCCCTGGGGGAGCGGGAGGTCAGAGCTCCTACAATGAGCAGTTCTTC.

By its share, this clonotype is medium-sized. The chain recombines TRBV5-1 with TRBJ1-1; possibly TRBD1 for D (5 bases). V was trimmed by 4 bases and J by 4 bases, leaving 14 bases between them. The germline V gene encodes CDR1 SGHRS and CDR2 YFSETQ. CDR3 size: 14 residues. The CDR3 is CASSGGLRGTEAFF. DNA of the CDR3: TGCGCCAGCAGCGGGGGTCTCCGGGGCACTGAAGCTTTCTTT.

This clonotype was observed at least ten times. As DNA, the CDR3 is TGCGCCAGCAGCCAAGACGCAACCGGGACAGGGGATTTGAATGAGCAGTTCTTC. It yields the protein CASSQDATGTGDLNEQFF. V gene TRBV4-3 combines with J gene TRBJ2-1; 10 bases agree with TRBD1. The V gene end was trimmed by 0 bases and the J gene end by 7 bases; junction bases not matched to a gene: 12. Germline V lookup: CDR1 LGHNA, CDR2 YSLEER. This CDR3 spans 18 amino acids.

This clonotype was seen at least ten times. This chain connects TRBV3-1 to TRBJ2-2; unclear D gene. Germline CDR1 is LGHDT and CDR2 is YNNKEL (reference sequence). The CDR3 covers 14 residues. V was cut by 3 bases and J by 1 base, with 6 bases left in between. CDR3 loop: CASSQDRNTGELFF. The CDR3 nucleotides are TGTGCCAGCAGCCAGGACCGGAACACCGGGGAGCTGTTTTTT.

This clonotype was seen many times. The chain joins TRBV7-2 to TRBJ2-1; TRBD2 matches at 8 bases. From germline, CDR1 is SGHTA and CDR2 FQGNSA. J lost 7 bases, V lost 1 base, and 9 bases had no gene match. The CDR3 runs 16 residues. The CDR3 nucleotides are TGTGCCAGCAGCTTAGAATCGTTAGCGGGACGGAATGAGCAGTTCTTC. It translates to CASSLESLAGRNEQFF.

This clonotype was counted many times. The chain is built from TRBV29-1 and TRBJ2-5; tentatively, D is TRBD1 or TRBD2 (5 bases each). V gave up 8 bases and J gave up 3 bases, with 25 bases separating them. Per germline, CDR1 SQVTM and CDR2 ANQGSEA. The CDR3 totals 16 residues. CDR3 coding DNA: TGCAGCTCCAGTGGGGGTCCCGGGACCACTAAAGAGACCCAGTACTTC. As protein: CSSSGGPGTTKETQYF. The variable domain in full, completed from reference TRBV29-1 and TRBJ2-5, reads SAVISQKPSRDICQRGTSLTIQCQVDSQVTMMFWYRQQPGQSLTLIATANQGSEATYESGFVIDKFPISRPNLTFSTLTVSNMSPEDSSIYLCSSSGGPGTTKETQYFGPGTRLLVL.

This clonotype was found a few times. The chain recombines TRBV7-2 with TRBJ2-6; unclear D gene. The CDR3 loop spans 16 amino acids. Germline assignment: CDR1 SGHTA and CDR2 FQGNSA. Deletions cut 4 bases from V and 0 bases from J, with 10 bases between. CDR3 region: CASSSFPGSGANVLTF. CDR3 sequence (DNA): TGTGCCAGCAGCTCCTTCCCGGGCTCTGGGGCCAACGTCCTGACTTTC.